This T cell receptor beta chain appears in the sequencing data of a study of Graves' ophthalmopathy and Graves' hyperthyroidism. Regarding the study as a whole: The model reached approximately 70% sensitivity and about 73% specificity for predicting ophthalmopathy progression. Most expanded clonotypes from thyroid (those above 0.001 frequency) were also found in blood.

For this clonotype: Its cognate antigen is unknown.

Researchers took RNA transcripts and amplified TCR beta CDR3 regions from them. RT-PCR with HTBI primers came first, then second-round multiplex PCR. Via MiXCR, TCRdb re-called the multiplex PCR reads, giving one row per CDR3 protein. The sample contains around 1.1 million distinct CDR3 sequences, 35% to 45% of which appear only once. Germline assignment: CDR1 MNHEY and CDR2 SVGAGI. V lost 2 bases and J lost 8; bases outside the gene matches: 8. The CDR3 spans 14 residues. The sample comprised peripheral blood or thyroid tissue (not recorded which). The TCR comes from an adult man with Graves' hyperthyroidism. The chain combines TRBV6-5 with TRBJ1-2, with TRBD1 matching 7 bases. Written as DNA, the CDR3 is TGTGCCAGCAGTTACGGGACAGAATCCAGGGGCTACACCTTC. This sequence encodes CASSYGTESRGYTF.